These 27 T cell receptor beta chains share one sample of origin, sequenced in a study of regulatory T cells in long-lasting Graves disease. RNA from PBMCs was the source of the TCR library. TCRdb ran MiXCR on the reads and lists one entry per CDR3 protein. The repertoire includes some 1,200 distinct CDR3 sequences, 45% to 65% of them detected once, and more than 13% sits in the top ten. The material sequenced was peripheral blood mononuclear cells (PBMCs), taken with antithyroid drug treatment, in newly diagnosed or persistent Graves disease (not recorded which). Receptors were obtained from a female donor with Graves disease.

This clonotype was seen once. V usage is TRBV4-3 and J usage is TRBJ1-1, with 10 bases identical to TRBD1. V shed 4 bases, J shed 6 bases, and the junction held 2 bases outside the gene matches. The CDR3 consists of 13 residues. Germline-derived CDR1 and CDR2 are LGHNA and YSLEER. As DNA, the CDR3 is TGCGCCAGCAGCCCAGGACAGGGGGCTGAAGCTTTCTTT. The encoded protein is CASSPGQGAEAFF.

In this sample, this clonotype is hyperexpanded (1% or more). This chain uses TRBV28 with TRBJ2-3; no reliable D call. V lost 4 bases to trimming and J lost 0 bases, with 8 bases between them. This CDR3 has 14 residues. Looked up from germline, CDR1 is MDHEN and CDR2 is SYDVKM. CDR3 DNA: TGTGCCAGCAGTTGGCTCTATAGCACAGATACGCAGTATTTT. Encoded protein: CASSWLYSTDTQYF.

This chain connects TRBV20-1 to TRBJ2-4; D is perhaps TRBD1 or TRBD2 (7 bases each). CDR1 and CDR2 from the germline V gene are DFQATT and SNEGSKA (reference sequence). This CDR3 region has 15 residues. V lost 5 bases, J lost 12 bases, and 26 bases lay in between. The CDR3 is CSAFRVLGGGGNQYF. The CDR3 DNA reads as TGCAGTGCTTTCCGAGTACTAGGGGGAGGGGGCAATCAGTACTTC.

The CDR3 region is CASSSPYSTTDMTPTYEQYF. CDR3 coding DNA: TGTGCCAGCAGCTCACCCTACTCTACGACGGATATGACCCCTACCTACGAGCAGTACTTC. V usage is TRBV11-2 and J usage is TRBJ2-7; D remains unclear. This CDR3 comprises 20 residues. V gave up 4 bases and J gave up 2 bases, with 30 bases separating them. Germline CDR1 SGHAT, CDR2 FQNNGV.

This clonotype was detected only a few times. This chain uses TRBV19 with TRBJ2-1; D possibly corresponds to TRBD1 (6 bases). Deletions cut 3 bases from V and 0 bases from J, with 9 bases between. Germline assignment: CDR1 LNHDA and CDR2 SQIVND (reference sequence). CDR3 size: 15 residues. CDR3 coding DNA: TGTGCCAGTAGTATCGGACAGAACTCCTACAATGAGCAGTTCTTC. This codes for CASSIGQNSYNEQFF.

This clonotype appeared a few times. The V gene is TRBV28, the J gene TRBJ1-5, with a tentative D call TRBD1 (5 bases). Germline lookup yields CDR1 MDHEN and CDR2 SYDVKM. V was trimmed by 9 bases and J by 2 bases, leaving 14 bases between them. The CDR3 covers 14 residues. The CDR3 region has the DNA TGTGCCAGTTATCAGGGAGGGCGCAATCAGCCCCAGCATTTT. Its translation is CASYQGGRNQPQHF.

V and J are TRBV28 and TRBJ1-2, with 9 bases that match TRBD1. The CDR3 contains 15 residues. The germline CDR1 and CDR2 sequences are MDHEN and SYDVKM. J lost 8 bases, V lost 1 base, and 8 bases had no gene match. The CDR3 loop is CASSLFGQGRMGYTF. Here the CDR3 DNA reads TGTGCCAGCAGTTTATTTGGACAGGGGAGGATGGGCTACACCTTC.

The chain couples TRBV6-2 or TRBV6-3 to TRBJ2-5, with 12 nucleotides matching TRBD2. V trimming: 4 bases; J trimming: 1 base; junction bases outside the gene matches: 7. CDR3 size: 17 residues. Germline values: CDR1 MNHEY, CDR2 SVGEGT. CDR3 residues: CASSSWTSGAPQETQYF. The DNA of the CDR3 is TGTGCCAGCAGTTCCTGGACTAGCGGGGCCCCCCAAGAGACCCAGTACTTC.

The sample holds a few counts of this clonotype. The V call is TRBV6-2 or TRBV6-3, the J call TRBJ2-7; D unresolved. The V gene lost 0 bases and the J gene lost 2 bases, with 14 bases spanning the gap. The germline V gene encodes CDR1 MNHEY and CDR2 SVGEGT. The CDR3 is made up of 16 amino acids. CDR3 DNA sequence: TGTGCCAGCAGTTACTCCCTCTCGTTACCCACCTACGAGCAGTACTTC. This encodes CASSYSLSLPTYEQYF.

In this sample, this clonotype turned up a few times. The V and J genes are TRBV10-3 and TRBJ2-7; D is unresolved. This CDR3 region has 13 residues. The V gene's germline CDR1 is ENHRY and CDR2 SYGVKD. The V end lost 4 bases, the J end lost 7 bases, and 14 bases lay between the germline ends. CDR3 sequence reads: CAISVGEKSEQYF. In nucleotides, the CDR3 is TGTGCCATCAGTGTGGGCGAGAAGAGTGAGCAGTACTTC.

The rearrangement uses TRBV7-9 and TRBJ1-5; D ambiguous. The CDR3 covers 12 residues. Germline CDR1 and CDR2: SEHNR and FQNEAQ (reference sequence). The germline V and J ends were trimmed by 1 base and 5 bases, with 3 bases remaining between them. CDR3 nucleotides: TGTGCCAGCAGCTTAGTGGATCAGCCCCAGCATTTT. It yields the protein CASSLVDQPQHF.

The chain has TRBV7-2 and TRBJ2-5; D is undetermined. CDR1 is SGHTA, CDR2 FQGNSA, per germline. The CDR3 is 13 residues long. V was trimmed by 4 bases and J by 5 bases, leaving 11 bases between them. The CDR3: CASSSGSSETQYF. CDR3 DNA sequence: TGTGCCAGCAGCTCGGGCAGCTCGGAGACCCAGTACTTC.

CDR3: CASSLLGSQHTGELFF. CDR3 in DNA: TGTGCCAGCAGTTTATTAGGCAGCCAGCACACCGGGGAGCTGTTTTTT. The chain uses TRBV28 and TRBJ2-2; D unclear. Germline V gene lookup returns CDR1 MDHEN and CDR2 SYDVKM. The CDR3 runs to 16 residues. V dropped 1 base and J dropped 3 bases, with 12 bases sitting between them.

DNA for the CDR3: TGTGCCTGGAGGTTTAGCGGGAGCCTCTACAATGAGCAGTTCTTC. Translating it yields CAWRFSGSLYNEQFF. V is TRBV30 and J is TRBJ2-1, with 9 bases lining up with TRBD2. V gave up 3 bases and J gave up 3 bases; unmatched junction bases: 6. The V gene's germline CDR1 is GTSNPN and CDR2 SVGIG (reference sequence). There are 15 residues in the CDR3.

This clonotype has only a few counts. The chain recombines TRBV7-2 with TRBJ1-5, with D unresolved. Trimming shortened V by 5 bases and J by 4 bases, and 15 bases separated the two germline ends. There are 15 residues in the CDR3. Germline-derived CDR1 and CDR2 are SGHTA and FQGNSA. In nucleotides, the CDR3 is TGTGCCAGCAGCCCCGAGTGGGCCAATAATCAGCCCCAGCATTTT. This codes for CASSPEWANNQPQHF.

The V and J genes are TRBV20-1 and TRBJ1-2, with a tentative D call TRBD1 (6 bases). The CDR3 has 13 amino acids. V was clipped by 6 bases and J by 2 bases, with 13 bases between them. Germline V CDR1 and CDR2: DFQATT, SNEGSKA (reference sequence). This CDR3 is CSAPGRGNYGYTF. Here the CDR3 DNA reads TGCAGTGCCCCTGGCAGGGGAAACTATGGCTACACCTTC.

The gene calls are TRBV5-4 and TRBJ2-1; D not certain. CDR3 length: 15 amino acids. CDR1 is SGHNT, CDR2 YYREEE, per germline (reference sequence). V gave up 3 bases and J gave up 0 bases, with 10 bases separating them. DNA of the CDR3: TGTGCCAGCAGCTACTCCCGTAACTCCTACAATGAGCAGTTCTTC. Encoded protein: CASSYSRNSYNEQFF.

This clonotype was detected a few times. This CDR3 reads CASSLAGQPYGYTF. CDR3 DNA sequence: TGTGCCAGCAGCTTAGCGGGACAGCCCTACGGCTACACCTTC. The V call is TRBV7-2, the J call TRBJ1-2; 7 nucleotides line up with TRBD1. The CDR3 is 14 residues long. After removal of 0 bases from V and 8 bases from J, the junction contained 6 bases not matched to a gene. Germline-derived CDR1 and CDR2 are SGHTA and FQGNSA.

This clonotype was recorded a few times. The rearrangement joins TRBV7-2 to TRBJ2-4; D possibly corresponds to TRBD1 (6 bases). CDR1 and CDR2 (germline): SGHTA, FQGNSA. V was trimmed by 5 bases and J by 0 bases, leaving 8 bases between them. This CDR3 comprises 14 residues. The CDR3 here is CASSRTEAKNIQYF. The CDR3 coding sequence is TGTGCCAGCAGCCGGACAGAAGCCAAAAACATTCAGTACTTC.

This clonotype has more than one count but fewer than ten. V usage is TRBV7-8 and J usage is TRBJ2-2; no clear D gene. Germline CDR1 is SGHVS and CDR2 is FQNEAQ. This CDR3 has 13 amino acids. Trimming took 3 bases from V and 0 from J, leaving 2 bases between them. The CDR3 is CASSFPNTGELFF. Here the CDR3 DNA reads TGTGCCAGCAGCTTTCCGAACACCGGGGAGCTGTTTTTT.

This clonotype was observed a handful of times. The V gene is TRBV7-2, the J gene TRBJ2-7, with 13 bases aligning to TRBD2. Germline V gene lookup returns CDR1 SGHTA and CDR2 FQGNSA. The CDR3 spans 15 residues. V dropped 4 bases and J dropped 2; count of bases not matched to a gene: 2. The CDR3 sequence: CASSSGLAGAYEQYF. The DNA of the CDR3 is TGTGCCAGCAGCTCCGGACTAGCGGGGGCCTACGAGCAGTACTTC.

The V call is TRBV4-1, the J call TRBJ2-2; TRBD2 matches at 16 bases. CDR3 length: 19 residues. V was pared by 0 bases and J by 7 bases, with 8 bases of the junction left unmatched. Germline V gene lookup returns CDR1 MGHRA and CDR2 YSYEKL. The CDR3 DNA reads as TGCGCCAGCAGCCAAGATCGGGGACTAGCGGGAGGGTCGGTCGGGGAGCTGTTTTTT. The encoded protein is CASSQDRGLAGGSVGELFF.

The chain links TRBV20-1 to TRBJ1-6; 7 nucleotides agree with TRBD1. From germline, CDR1 is DFQATT and CDR2 SNEGSKA (reference sequence). CDR3 size: 14 residues. With V trimmed by 3 bases and J by 6 bases, 5 bases remained unmatched. The CDR3 nucleotides are TGCAGTGCTAGGACCGACAGGGCTAATTCACCCCTCCACTTT. Residues: CSARTDRANSPLHF.

This chain uses TRBV6-2 or TRBV6-3 with TRBJ2-7; no reliable D call. Germline CDR1 MNHEY, CDR2 SVGEGT. CDR3 length: 13 residues. Trimming stripped 2 bases from V and 3 bases from J, with 8 bases between. CDR3 sequence (DNA): TGTGCCAGCAGTTACGGGGAAGGCTACGAGCAGTACTTC. This translates into CASSYGEGYEQYF.

The chain links TRBV7-1 to TRBJ2-1; D unresolved. TRBV7-1 counts as an open reading frame of uncertain function. Trimming took 3 bases from V and 9 from J, leaving 12 bases between them. The CDR3 extends over 13 amino acids. CDR3 DNA: TGTGCCAGCAGCTCCGATTGGTCCGCTGAGCAGTTCTTC. This translates into CASSSDWSAEQFF.

The J gene is TRBJ2-7, the V gene TRBV27, with 9 bases matching TRBD2. The germline CDR1 and CDR2 sequences are MNHEY and SMNVEV (reference sequence). The CDR3 spans 14 residues. V shed 6 bases and J 4 bases; nucleotides not matched to a gene: 7. The CDR3 coding sequence is TGTGCCAGCAGCTTCGGCGGGAGGGCTTACGAGCAGTACTTC. Encoded protein: CASSFGGRAYEQYF.

This chain joins TRBV11-2 and TRBJ2-1; the match to TRBD2 covers 8 bases. Unmatched junction bases numbered 10, after V lost 8 bases and J lost 4 bases. CDR1 SGHAT and CDR2 FQNNGV come from the germline V gene. This CDR3 region has 15 residues. CDR3 region: CASGKTGRAYNEQFF. The CDR3 nucleotides are TGTGCCAGCGGAAAGACCGGGAGGGCGTACAATGAGCAGTTCTTC.